The clone carrying this T cell receptor beta chain occurred once. The data are from a study of blood T cell repertoires in COVID-19. The CDR3 covers 13 residues. Deletions cut 7 bases from V and 4 bases from J, with 13 bases between. Using immunoSEQ multiplex PCR, the repertoire was profiled, and TCRdb retains in-frame clones only, with some absent. The sample consists of about half a million clones, 80% to 90% of them appearing once. This sequence originates from a human donor in a cohort sampled during active COVID-19. V and J are TRBV12-3 or TRBV12-4 and TRBJ1-2, with D tentatively TRBD1 (5 bases). Sequenced material: peripheral blood. CDR3 nucleotides: TGTGCCAGCACCCAACAGGTCGTCTATGGCTACACCTTC. Protein sequence: CASTQQVVYGYTF.